This T cell receptor beta chain was identified in a study of blood T cell repertoires in COVID-19. Study background: Material from acute and convalescent COVID-19 was sourced from the United States, Italy and Spain. Nucleic acid was either cDNA or gDNA, and it came from T cells, B-cell-depleted T cells, or PBMCs.

CDR1 and CDR2 from the germline V gene are SGHAT and FQNNGV. The CDR3 consists of 14 residues. V lost 5 bases and J lost 5, with 15 bases in between. In the authors' workflow: Scientists estimated how many nucleated cells there were by amplifying reference gene primers. Repertoires were generated with immunoSEQ multiplex PCR, while TCRdb's copy carries only in-frame clones and drops some. V, J and clone size are taken as reported in that table, and D and trimming were inferred from the DNA itself. The sample contains some 52,000 clones, 85% to 90% of which appear only once. The chain uses TRBV11-2 and TRBJ1-2; a possible D gene is TRBD1 (6 bases). Input material: peripheral blood. The sequence was obtained from a human donor in a cohort sampled during active COVID-19. The chain's CDR3 is CASSAPGGEYGYTF. In nucleotides, the CDR3 is TGTGCCAGCAGCGCACCGGGGGGCGAATATGGCTACACCTTC.